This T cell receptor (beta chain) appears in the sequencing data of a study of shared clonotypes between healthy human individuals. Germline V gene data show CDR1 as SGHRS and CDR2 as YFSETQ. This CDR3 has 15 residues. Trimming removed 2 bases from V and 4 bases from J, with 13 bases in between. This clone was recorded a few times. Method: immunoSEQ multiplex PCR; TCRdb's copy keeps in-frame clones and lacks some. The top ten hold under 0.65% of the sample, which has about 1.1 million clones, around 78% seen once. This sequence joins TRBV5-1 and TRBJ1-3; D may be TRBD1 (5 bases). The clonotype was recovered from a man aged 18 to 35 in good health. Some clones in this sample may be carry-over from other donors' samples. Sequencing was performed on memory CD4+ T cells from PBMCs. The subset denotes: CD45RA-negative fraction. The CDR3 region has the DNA TGCGCCAGCAGCTTTGGGGGGGACTCCGGAAACACCATATATTTT. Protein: CASSFGGDSGNTIYF.